This T cell receptor beta chain is drawn from a study of T cell changes during pregnancy in multiple sclerosis. The data were produced by immunoSEQ multiplex PCR, yet TCRdb's version contains in-frame clones alone and is incomplete. The sample lists tens of thousands of clones, roughly nine tenths occurring once. V was cut by 1 base and J by 6 bases, with 14 bases left in between. The CDR3 contains 15 residues. CDR1 and CDR2 from the germline V gene are SGHAT and FQNNGV. The chain joins TRBV11-2 to TRBJ2-3, with D unresolved. The TCR comes from a female donor in good health, enrolled as a control in a pregnancy study. Sequenced material: peripheral blood, taken in the first trimester of pregnancy. CDR3 coding DNA: TGTGCCAGCAGCTTAGCCGCAGGCCCTACGGATACGCAGTATTTT. As protein: CASSLAAGPTDTQYF.